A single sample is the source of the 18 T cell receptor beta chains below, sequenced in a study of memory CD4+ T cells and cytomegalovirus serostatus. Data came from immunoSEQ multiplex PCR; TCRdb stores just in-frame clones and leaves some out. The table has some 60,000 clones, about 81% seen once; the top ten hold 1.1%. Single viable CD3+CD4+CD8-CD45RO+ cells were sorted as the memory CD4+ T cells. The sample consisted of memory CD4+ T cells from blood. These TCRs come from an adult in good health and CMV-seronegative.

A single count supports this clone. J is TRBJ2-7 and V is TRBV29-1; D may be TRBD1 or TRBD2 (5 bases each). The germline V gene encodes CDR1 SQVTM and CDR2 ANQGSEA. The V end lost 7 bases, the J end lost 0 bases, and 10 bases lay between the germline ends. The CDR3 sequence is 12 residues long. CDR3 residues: CSAGTGSYEQYF. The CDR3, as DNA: TGCAGCGCCGGGACGGGCTCCTACGAGCAGTACTTC.

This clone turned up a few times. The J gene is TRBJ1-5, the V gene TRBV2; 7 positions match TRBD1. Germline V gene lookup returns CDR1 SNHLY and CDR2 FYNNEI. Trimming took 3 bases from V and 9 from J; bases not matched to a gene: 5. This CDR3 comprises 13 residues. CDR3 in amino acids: CASSEGQSWPQHF. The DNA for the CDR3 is TGTGCCAGCAGTGAGGGACAGTCGTGGCCCCAGCATTTT. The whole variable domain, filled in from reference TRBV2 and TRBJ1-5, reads EPEVTQTPSHQVTQMGQEVILRCVPISNHLYFYWYRQILGQKVEFLVSFYNNEISEKSEIFDDQFSVERPDGSNFTLKIRSTKLEDSAMYFCASSEGQSWPQHFGDGTRLSIL.

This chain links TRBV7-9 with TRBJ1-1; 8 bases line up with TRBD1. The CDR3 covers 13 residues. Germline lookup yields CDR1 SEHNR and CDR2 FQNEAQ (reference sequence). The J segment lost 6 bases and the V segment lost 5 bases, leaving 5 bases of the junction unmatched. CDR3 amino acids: CASSVGTGAEAFF. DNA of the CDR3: TGTGCCAGCAGCGTCGGGACAGGAGCTGAAGCTTTCTTT.

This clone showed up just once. In DNA form, the CDR3 reads TGTGCCAGCAGCTCCCGGAATAGAAGCTCCTACGAGCAGTACTTC. Encoded protein: CASSSRNRSSYEQYF. The chain employs TRBV7-8 and TRBJ2-7; D not certain. The V gene lost 4 bases and the J gene lost 0 bases, with 13 bases spanning the gap. There are 15 residues in the CDR3. Germline V gene data show CDR1 as SGHVS and CDR2 as FQNEAQ.

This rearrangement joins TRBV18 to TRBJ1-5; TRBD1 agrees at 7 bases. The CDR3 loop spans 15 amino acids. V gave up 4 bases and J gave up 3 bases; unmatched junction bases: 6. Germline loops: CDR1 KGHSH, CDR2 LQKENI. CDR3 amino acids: CASSLSQGNNQPQHF. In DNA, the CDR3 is TGTGCCAGCTCACTTTCACAGGGGAACAATCAGCCCCAGCATTTT.

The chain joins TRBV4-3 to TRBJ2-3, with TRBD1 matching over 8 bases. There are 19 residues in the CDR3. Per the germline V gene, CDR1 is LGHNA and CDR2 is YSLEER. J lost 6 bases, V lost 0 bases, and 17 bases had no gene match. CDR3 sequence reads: CASSQDLPRDRLWVDTQYF. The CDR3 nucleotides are TGCGCCAGCAGCCAAGATCTCCCACGGGACAGGCTCTGGGTGGATACGCAGTATTTT.

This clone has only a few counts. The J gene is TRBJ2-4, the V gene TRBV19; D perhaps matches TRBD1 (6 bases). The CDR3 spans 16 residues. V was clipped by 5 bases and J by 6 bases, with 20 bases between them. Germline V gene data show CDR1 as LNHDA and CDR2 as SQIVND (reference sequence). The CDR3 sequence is CASSPQGGGPRNIQYF. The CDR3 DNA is TGTGCCAGTAGTCCACAAGGTGGGGGCCCAAGAAACATTCAGTACTTC.

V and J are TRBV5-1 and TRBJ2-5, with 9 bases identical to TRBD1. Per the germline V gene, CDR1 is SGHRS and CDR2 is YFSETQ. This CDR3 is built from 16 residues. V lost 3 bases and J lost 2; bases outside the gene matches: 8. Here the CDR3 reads CASSSRPGQGQETQYF. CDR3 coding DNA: TGCGCCAGCAGCTCGCGGCCGGGACAGGGTCAAGAGACCCAGTACTTC.

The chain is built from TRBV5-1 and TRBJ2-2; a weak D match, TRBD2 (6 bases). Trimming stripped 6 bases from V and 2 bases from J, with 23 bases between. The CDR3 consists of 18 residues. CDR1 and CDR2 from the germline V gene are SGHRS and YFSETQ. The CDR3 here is CASKLQDSGIRNTGELFF. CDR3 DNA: TGCGCCAGCAAACTTCAGGATAGCGGAATCCGTAACACCGGGGAGCTGTTTTTT.

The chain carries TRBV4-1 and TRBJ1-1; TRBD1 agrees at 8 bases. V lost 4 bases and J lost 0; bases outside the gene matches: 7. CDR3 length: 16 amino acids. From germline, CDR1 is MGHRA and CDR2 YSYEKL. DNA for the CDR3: TGCGCCAGCAGCCCAGGACAGGGCCCGATGAACACTGAAGCTTTCTTT. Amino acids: CASSPGQGPMNTEAFF.

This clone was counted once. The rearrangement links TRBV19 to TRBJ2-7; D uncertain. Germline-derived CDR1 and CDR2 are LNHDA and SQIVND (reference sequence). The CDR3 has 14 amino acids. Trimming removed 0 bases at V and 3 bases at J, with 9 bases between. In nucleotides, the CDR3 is TGTGCCAGTAGTATAGACCAAGGCCGCTACGAGCAGTACTTC. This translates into CASSIDQGRYEQYF.

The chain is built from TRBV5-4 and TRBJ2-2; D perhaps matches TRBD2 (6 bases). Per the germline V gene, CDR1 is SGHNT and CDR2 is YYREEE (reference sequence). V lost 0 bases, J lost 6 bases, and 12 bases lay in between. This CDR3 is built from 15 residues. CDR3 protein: CASSLGSGRAGELFF. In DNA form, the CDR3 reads TGTGCCAGCAGCTTGGGATCCGGGAGAGCCGGGGAGCTGTTTTTT. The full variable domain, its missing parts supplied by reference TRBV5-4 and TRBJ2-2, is ETGVTQSPTHLIKTRGQQVTLRCSSQSGHNTVSWYQQALGQGPQFIFQYYREEENGRGNFPPRFSGLQFPNYSSELNVNALELDDSALYLCASSLGSGRAGELFFGEGSRLTVL.

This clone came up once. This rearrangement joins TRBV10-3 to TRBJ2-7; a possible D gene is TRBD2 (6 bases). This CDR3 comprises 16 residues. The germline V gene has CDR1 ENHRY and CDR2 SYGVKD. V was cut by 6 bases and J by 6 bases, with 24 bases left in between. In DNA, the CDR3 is TGTGCCATCAGGTCTAGGGCGGGAACCGCGATGGGCGAGCAGTACTTC. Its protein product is CAIRSRAGTAMGEQYF.

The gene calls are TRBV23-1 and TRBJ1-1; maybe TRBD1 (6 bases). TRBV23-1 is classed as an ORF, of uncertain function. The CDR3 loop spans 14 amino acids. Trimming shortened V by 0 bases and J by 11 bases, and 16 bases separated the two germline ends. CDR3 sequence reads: CASSQSQAGDGAFF. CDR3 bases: TGCGCCAGCAGTCAATCTCAGGCAGGGGACGGTGCTTTCTTT.

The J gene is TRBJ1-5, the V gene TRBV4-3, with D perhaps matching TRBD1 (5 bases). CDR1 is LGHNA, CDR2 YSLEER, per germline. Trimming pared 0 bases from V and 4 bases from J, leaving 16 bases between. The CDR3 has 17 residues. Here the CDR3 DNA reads TGCGCCAGCAGCCAAGATAGGGGACCCCGGGTTAATCAGCCCCAGCATTTT. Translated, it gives CASSQDRGPRVNQPQHF.

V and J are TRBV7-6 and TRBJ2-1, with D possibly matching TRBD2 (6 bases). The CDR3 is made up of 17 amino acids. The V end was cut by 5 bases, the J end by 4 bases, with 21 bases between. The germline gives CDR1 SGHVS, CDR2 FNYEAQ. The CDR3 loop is CASSPIGTGLVYNEQFF. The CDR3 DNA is TGTGCCAGCAGCCCTATTGGGACTGGACTCGTATACAATGAGCAGTTCTTC.

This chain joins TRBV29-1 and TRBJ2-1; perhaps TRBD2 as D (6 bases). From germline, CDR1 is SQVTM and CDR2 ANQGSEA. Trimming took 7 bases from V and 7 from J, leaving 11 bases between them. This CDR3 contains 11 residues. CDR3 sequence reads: CSGGEDNEQFF. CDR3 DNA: TGCAGCGGGGGGGAGGATAATGAGCAGTTCTTC.

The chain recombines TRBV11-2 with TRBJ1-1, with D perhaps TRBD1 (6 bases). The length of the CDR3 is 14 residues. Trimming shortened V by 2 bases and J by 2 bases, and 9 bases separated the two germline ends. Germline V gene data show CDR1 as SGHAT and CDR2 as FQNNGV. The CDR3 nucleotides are TGTGCCAGCAGCTTAAACAGGGTAAACACTGAAGCTTTCTTT. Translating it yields CASSLNRVNTEAFF.